This is a list of T cell receptor beta chains from one sample in a study of blood T cell repertoires in COVID-19. TCRdb's copy holds only in-frame clones and misses some; the assay was immunoSEQ multiplex PCR. The top ten hold about half of the sample, which has tens of thousands of clones, approximately 80% seen once. The sample taken for sequencing was peripheral blood. All receptors come from a human donor in a cohort sampled during active COVID-19. The CDR3 runs from the conserved cysteine through the conserved F or W. A D gene is named only where the DNA matches it firmly. The listing skips clone size in some rows; elsewhere it reads once, few, many or a size class.

v_gene	j_gene	abundance	d_gene	CDR3aa	CDR3nt
TRBV30	TRBJ2-7	NA	TRBD2	CAWRETGGGPYEQYF	TGTGCCTGGAGGGAGACGGGGGGGGGCCCCTACGAGCAGTACTTC
TRBV28	TRBJ1-2	NA	TRBD1	CASSPDRDGYGYTF	TGTGCCAGCAGCCCCGACAGGGACGGCTATGGCTACACCTTC
TRBV6-2/TRBV6-3	TRBJ2-3	NA	NA	CASSDSGYGTDTQYF	TGTGCCAGCAGTGATAGCGGTTACGGGACAGATACGCAGTATTTT
TRBV28	TRBJ2-5	NA	TRBD2	CASSLGLAGHQETQYF	TGTGCCAGCAGTCTCGGACTAGCGGGACACCAAGAGACCCAGTACTTC
TRBV15	TRBJ1-6	many	TRBD1	CATSSSHRGNSPLHF	TGTGCCACCAGCAGTAGTCACAGGGGTAATTCACCCCTCCACTTT
TRBV28	TRBJ1-6	NA	TRBD1	CASRLTGHFVALHF	TGTGCCAGCAGGCTGACAGGGCATTTTGTAGCCCTCCACTTT
TRBV5-1	TRBJ1-1	NA	NA	CASSAAGTRTVLNTEAFF	TGCGCCAGCAGCGCCGCCGGGACAAGGACCGTTCTGAACACTGAAGCTTTCTTT
TRBV19	TRBJ1-1	NA	NA	CASSNYPGLNTEAFF	TGTGCCAGTAGTAACTACCCGGGACTAAACACTGAAGCTTTCTTT
TRBV21-1	TRBJ2-1	NA	NA	CASSNCLGFF	TGTGCCAGCAGCAACTGCCTAGGGTTCTTC
TRBV11-3	TRBJ1-1	NA	NA	CASSLERRRVAMNTEAFF	TGTGCCAGCAGCTTAGAAAGGCGCAGGGTTGCCATGAACACTGAAGCTTTCTTT
TRBV6-5	TRBJ1-2	NA	NA	CASIGAGGISGYTF	TGTGCCAGCATTGGGGCAGGCGGGATTTCTGGCTACACCTTC
TRBV19	TRBJ2-7	NA	NA	CASSARFIEHSSYEQYF	TGTGCCAGTAGTGCCCGATTCATCGAGCACAGCTCCTACGAGCAGTACTTC
TRBV20-1	TRBJ2-5	NA	NA	CSASTTQETQYF	TGCAGTGCTAGTACTACCCAAGAGACCCAGTACTTC
TRBV27	TRBJ1-6	NA	TRBD1	CATATTGTANSPLHF	TGTGCCACAGCGACTACTGGGACAGCGAATTCACCCCTCCACTTT
TRBV9	TRBJ2-5	NA	NA	CASSDNKGPETQYF	TGTGCCAGCAGCGACAACAAGGGGCCGGAGACCCAGTACTTC
TRBV28	TRBJ1-2	NA	TRBD1	CASRPSLDRGYGYTF	TGTGCCAGCAGACCGTCCTTGGACAGGGGCTATGGCTACACCTTC
TRBV2	TRBJ2-5	NA	NA	CASSGVAQTQYF	TGTGCCAGCAGTGGGGTAGCCCAGACCCAGTACTTC
TRBV18	TRBJ2-5	NA	NA	CASSPGGRQTQYF	TGTGCCAGCTCACCAGGGGGGAGACAGACCCAGTACTTC
TRBV15	TRBJ1-1	NA	NA	CATSRDRGGEGTEAFF	TGTGCCACCAGCAGAGATCGGGGGGGCGAAGGCACTGAAGCTTTCTTT
TRBV28	TRBJ2-5	NA	TRBD2	CASGGGLAGVYQETQYF	TGTGCCAGCGGGGGGGGACTAGCGGGAGTTTACCAAGAGACCCAGTACTTC
TRBV27	TRBJ2-7	NA	TRBD2	CASSFHSGLAGAGYEQYF	TGTGCCAGCAGTTTTCACTCGGGACTAGCGGGAGCTGGATACGAGCAGTACTTC
TRBV7-7	TRBJ2-1	few	NA	CASSPSWAIGEQFF	TGTGCTAGCAGTCCATCCTGGGCTATCGGTGAGCAGTTCTTC
TRBV18	TRBJ2-5	NA	NA	CASSPPVRETQYF	TGTGCCAGCTCACCGCCCGTCCGGGAGACCCAGTACTTC
TRBV5-6	TRBJ1-1	NA	NA	CASSLLNRNTEAFF	TGTGCCAGCAGCTTGTTAAATAGGAACACTGAAGCTTTCTTT
TRBV21-1	TRBJ2-7	NA	NA	CASGFRTDESRLLRDEQYF	TGTGCCAGCGGTTTTCGGACAGACGAGAGTCGACTCCTACGTGACGAGCAGTACTTC
TRBV10-3	TRBJ1-4	few	NA	CAISDLGAESTEKLFF	TGTGCCATCAGTGACTTGGGGGCAGAGTCTACTGAAAAACTGTTTTTT
TRBV6-6	TRBJ1-2	NA	TRBD1	CASSPGTGATF	TGTGCCAGCAGTCCCGGGACAGGGGCCACCTTC
TRBV12-3/TRBV12-4	TRBJ1-5	NA	NA	CASRGGAQPQHF	TGTGCCAGCAGGGGGGGAGCCCAGCCCCAGCATTTT
TRBV2	TRBJ2-2	once	TRBD2	CASRMTSGSGGELFF	TGTGCCAGCAGGATGACTAGCGGGAGTGGCGGGGAGCTGTTTTTT
TRBV14	TRBJ2-4	NA	NA	CASSQVGMAKNIQYF	TGTGCCAGCAGCCAAGTCGGGATGGCCAAAAACATTCAGTACTTC
TRBV7-2	TRBJ1-1	NA	NA	CASSQAPDREAFF	TGTGCCAGCAGCCAAGCACCAGACAGAGAAGCTTTCTTT
TRBV19	TRBJ1-5	NA	NA	CASAIGQVSNQPQHF	TGTGCCAGCGCCATTGGGCAGGTTAGCAATCAGCCCCAGCATTTT
TRBV6-2/TRBV6-3	TRBJ2-7	NA	NA	CASSVGGGVKYEQYF	TGTGCCAGCAGTGTTGGAGGCGGGGTAAAATACGAGCAGTACTTC
TRBV24-1	TRBJ2-3	NA	NA	CATATRAGSTDTQYF	TGTGCCACGGCAACCAGAGCGGGTAGCACAGATACGCAGTATTTT
TRBV18	TRBJ2-1	NA	TRBD2	CASSPRGLADYNEQFF	TGTGCCAGCTCACCCCGAGGACTAGCGGACTACAATGAGCAGTTCTTC
TRBV5-4	TRBJ2-2	NA	TRBD2	CASRPGTSFGTGELFF	TGTGCCAGCAGGCCCGGGACTAGCTTCGGCACCGGGGAGCTGTTTTTT
TRBV3-1/TRBV3-2	TRBJ2-1	NA	TRBD2	CASSQGLAGIYEQFF	TGTGCCAGCAGCCAAGGACTAGCGGGTATATATGAGCAGTTCTTC
TRBV5-4	TRBJ1-1	many	NA	CASSFQGRPEAFF	TGTGCCAGCAGCTTTCAGGGCCGTCCTGAAGCTTTCTTT
TRBV29-1	TRBJ2-1	NA	TRBD2	CSVEGSQRDYHNEQFF	TGCAGCGTTGAAGGGAGTCAGCGGGATTACCACAATGAGCAGTTCTTC
TRBV7-8	TRBJ2-3	NA	TRBD2	CASSQLTSGRVDTQYF	TGTGCCAGCAGCCAGCTTACAAGCGGGAGGGTAGATACGCAGTATTTT
TRBV6-6	TRBJ2-5	NA	NA	CASSSTWQETQYF	TGTGCCAGCAGTTCCACTTGGCAAGAGACCCAGTACTTC
TRBV28	TRBJ2-7	NA	TRBD2	CASSLLAGVGEQYF	TGTGCCAGCAGTCTTCTGGCGGGGGTTGGCGAGCAGTACTTC
TRBV19	TRBJ1-2	NA	TRBD1	CASSPMGTGERMYGYTF	TGTGCCAGTAGTCCTATGGGTACAGGGGAAAGGATGTATGGCTACACCTTC
TRBV2	TRBJ2-1	NA	TRBD1	CASTGTGFNEQFF	TGTGCCAGCACCGGGACAGGGTTCAATGAGCAGTTCTTC
TRBV5-8	TRBJ2-2	NA	NA	CASSLEPTRGNTGELFF	TGTGCCAGCAGCTTGGAACCAACACGGGGAAACACCGGGGAGCTGTTTTTT
TRBV2	TRBJ2-3	few	NA	CASSESLLSTDTQYF	TGTGCCAGCAGTGAATCTTTGCTAAGCACAGATACGCAGTATTTT